This T cell receptor beta chain was recorded in a study of CD8 T cells in ankylosing spondylitis. Germline loops: CDR1 LGHDT, CDR2 YNNKEL (reference sequence). The CDR3 runs 15 residues. Trimming cost V 1 base and J 4 bases, with 11 bases left between them. General study results and limits: Among TCR beta sequences, a motif of fewer than 10 highly homologous variants appeared characteristic of ankylosing spondylitis blood.

One entry per CDR3 protein results from TCRdb running MiXCR on the 5' RACE reads. The sample yields fewer than 180,000 distinct CDR3 sequences, 44% seen once. Concerning this clonotype: As yet, its antigen is unknown.

Sequenced input: synovial fluid, either unsorted or a sorted T cell fraction (not recorded which). This sequence was found in a male donor with ankylosing spondylitis. The chain carries TRBV3-1 and TRBJ1-5; possibly TRBD1 for D (6 bases). CDR3 DNA: TGTGCCAGCAGCCAAGGGACAGCAACTAATCAGCCCCAGCATTTT. Translating gives CASSQGTATNQPQHF.